The next 19 T cell receptor beta chains were all read from a single sample in a study of cytomegalovirus exposure and HLA in healthy donors. PCR used 60 Vbeta primers and 13 Jbeta primers. Clones were read by immunoSEQ multiplex PCR, and TCRdb kept only the in-frame ones, dropping some. The repertoire has about 190,000 clones, approximately 81% of them found once; the top ten carry 2% to 2.5%. Input material: PBMCs. These receptors all stem from a woman aged 30 to 39 in good health and CMV-seronegative.

Details on this clone: Within the sample, other DNA sequences also encode this same CDR3. The genes are TRBV6-5 and TRBJ1-3; D might be TRBD1 (6 bases). Germline CDR1 reads MNHEY; CDR2 reads SVGAGI. Trimming left V 4 bases short and J 0 bases short, with 10 bases between. CDR3 length: 15 amino acids. CDR3 bases: TGTGCCAGCAGTTCAGACAGGTTCTCTGGAAACACCATATATTTT. It yields the protein CASSSDRFSGNTIYF.

The chain links TRBV10-3 to TRBJ2-1; 16 bases map to TRBD2. Germline V gene lookup returns CDR1 ENHRY and CDR2 SYGVKD. Trimming at V came to 4 bases and at J to 8 bases, leaving 5 bases not matched to a gene. This CDR3 comprises 16 residues. The CDR3 loop is CAISGSGTSGGDEQFF. DNA of the CDR3: TGTGCCATCAGTGGCTCCGGGACTAGCGGGGGGGATGAGCAGTTCTTC.

The V call is TRBV4-2, the J call TRBJ2-7; 12 bases fit TRBD2. Germline trimming cut 1 base from V and 2 bases from J; bases unmatched to any gene: 0. There are 15 residues in the CDR3. The V gene's germline CDR1 is LGHNA and CDR2 YNFKEQ. This CDR3 is CASSQGLAGAYEQYF. The CDR3 DNA reads TGTGCCAGCAGCCAAGGACTAGCGGGAGCCTACGAGCAGTACTTC.

This chain connects TRBV9 to TRBJ1-4; D not resolved. Germline lookup yields CDR1 SGDLS and CDR2 YYNGEE. The CDR3 length is 16 residues. V lost 3 bases and J lost 0, with 12 bases in between. CDR3 sequence reads: CASSGGGQATNEKLFF. The CDR3 DNA follows: TGTGCCAGCAGCGGAGGAGGCCAAGCAACTAATGAAAAACTGTTTTTT.

This clone was detected once. The chain carries TRBV7-2 and TRBJ2-1; 8 nucleotides agree with TRBD2. Germline values: CDR1 SGHTA, CDR2 FQGNSA. The CDR3 totals 16 residues. J gave up 12 bases and V 5 bases, and 18 bases lay outside the gene matches. CDR3 coding DNA: TGTGCCAGCAGCCCAAACCCGGGACTAGGGTTCAGAGCGCAGTTCTTC. Its protein product is CASSPNPGLGFRAQFF.

The V and J genes are TRBV6-5 and TRBJ2-7; 7 nucleotides match TRBD1. The germline CDR1 and CDR2 sequences are MNHEY and SVGAGI. CDR3 size: 16 residues. The V and J ends lost 3 bases and 2 bases, in that order; junction bases with no gene match: 10. Here the CDR3 reads CASSYASGGPTYEQYF. The CDR3 DNA is TGTGCCAGCAGTTATGCCTCAGGGGGACCCACCTACGAGCAGTACTTC.

The chain joins TRBV4-3 to TRBJ2-6; D not certain. Germline CDR1 reads LGHNA; CDR2 reads YSLEER. The CDR3 has 19 residues. The germline V and J ends were trimmed by 0 bases and 4 bases, with 19 bases remaining between them. The CDR3 nucleotides read TGCGCCAGCAGCCAAGAATGGTCAGGCAACATAAAAGGGGCCAACGTCCTGACTTTC. The encoded protein is CASSQEWSGNIKGANVLTF.

The chain employs TRBV5-6 and TRBJ2-1; possibly TRBD2 for D (6 bases). The ends were cut back, 2 bases at V and 6 bases at J, with 9 bases in the middle. The germline gives CDR1 SGHDT, CDR2 YYEEEE. The CDR3 covers 13 residues. CDR3 sequence: CASSFPGSNEQFF. The CDR3 DNA is TGTGCCAGCAGCTTCCCCGGGAGCAATGAGCAGTTCTTC.

The V gene is TRBV6-5, the J gene TRBJ2-1; no reliable D call. This CDR3 contains 14 residues. CDR1 is MNHEY, CDR2 SVGAGI, per germline. V dropped 0 bases and J dropped 3 bases, with 6 bases sitting between them. CDR3 amino acids: CASSYSQVYNEQFF. The CDR3 nucleotides read TGTGCCAGCAGTTACTCCCAGGTCTACAATGAGCAGTTCTTC.

This clone was observed a few times. The gene calls are TRBV11-2 and TRBJ1-4; 7 nucleotides line up with TRBD1. V dropped 8 bases and J dropped 8; count of bases not matched to a gene: 11. Germline V lookup: CDR1 SGHAT, CDR2 FQNNGV. The CDR3 totals 14 residues. CDR3 residues: CASGYSAQGEKLFF. For the CDR3, the DNA is TGTGCCAGCGGATACTCAGCACAGGGGGAAAAACTGTTTTTT. Full variable domain (outside the CDR3, taken from reference TRBV11-2 and TRBJ1-4): EAGVAQSPRYKIIEKRQSVAFWCNPISGHATLYWYQQILGQGPKLLIQFQNNGVVDDSQLPKDRFSAERLKGVDSTLKIQPAKLEDSAVYLCASGYSAQGEKLFFGSGTQLSVL.

This sequence joins TRBV5-8 and TRBJ2-5, with 7 nucleotides matching TRBD1. The length of the CDR3 is 15 residues. Trimming cost V 5 bases and J 0 bases; bases outside gene matches: 7. CDR1 is SGHTS and CDR2 is YDEGEE in the germline V gene. The CDR3 bases are TGTGCCAGCAGGACGGGACAGTCAAACCAAGAGACCCAGTACTTC. Its translation: CASRTGQSNQETQYF.

V is TRBV5-1 and J is TRBJ2-3; 8 nucleotides match TRBD2. Germline values: CDR1 SGHRS, CDR2 YFSETQ. The CDR3 spans 15 residues. V gave up 4 bases and J gave up 1 base; unmatched junction bases: 5. In DNA, the CDR3 is TGCGCCAGCAGCCCGGGGGGGATCGGCACAGATACGCAGTATTTT. Its protein product is CASSPGGIGTDTQYF. The complete variable domain, with remaining parts taken from reference TRBV5-1 and TRBJ2-3, reads KAGVTQTPRYLIKTRGQQVTLSCSPISGHRSVSWYQQTPGQGLQFLFEYFSETQRNKGNFPGRFSGRQFSNSRSEMNVSTLELGDSALYLCASSPGGIGTDTQYFGPGTRLTVL.

This clone was detected only a few times. The chain uses TRBV11-3 and TRBJ2-7; 7 nucleotides match TRBD1. The CDR3 spans 14 residues. Germline V gene sequence: CDR1 SGHNT, CDR2 YENEEA. V was pared by 5 bases and J by 0 bases, with 4 bases of the junction left unmatched. The CDR3 loop is CASSLGQASYEQYF. CDR3 sequence (DNA): TGTGCCAGCAGCCTAGGACAGGCCTCCTACGAGCAGTACTTC.

This clone has just a few counts. The chain uses TRBV28 and TRBJ2-6; D gene uncertain. CDR1 and CDR2 (germline): MDHEN, SYDVKM. This CDR3 is 15 amino acids long. V was cut by 7 bases and J by 0 bases, with 10 bases left in between. CDR3 in DNA: TGTGCCAGCACTCCAGCTAGCTCTGGGGCCAACGTCCTGACTTTC. Protein: CASTPASSGANVLTF. The full variable domain, its missing parts supplied by reference TRBV28 and TRBJ2-6, is DVKVTQSSRYLVKRTGEKVFLECVQDMDHENMFWYRQDPGLGLRLIYFSYDVKMKEKGDIPEGYSVSREKKERFSLILESASTNQTSMYLCASTPASSGANVLTFGAGSRLTVL.

This clone has a handful of counts. This chain joins TRBV2 and TRBJ1-4; D is undetermined. Trimming removed 6 bases at V and 8 bases at J, with 10 bases between. Germline CDR1 SNHLY, CDR2 FYNNEI. The CDR3 sequence is 12 residues long. The CDR3 region is CASSSLLEKLFF. In DNA, the CDR3 is TGTGCCAGCAGCTCCCTCCTAGAAAAACTGTTTTTT.

Written as DNA, the CDR3 is TGTGCCAGCAGGCGAGCCGGGACAGGGGCTCGTGGCTACACCTTC. Translation gives CASRRAGTGARGYTF. The rearrangement uses TRBV9 and TRBJ1-2; TRBD1 agrees at 10 bases. V shed 5 bases and J 7 bases; nucleotides not matched to a gene: 11. Germline values: CDR1 SGDLS, CDR2 YYNGEE. This CDR3 is built from 15 residues.

The rearrangement joins TRBV27 to TRBJ2-3, with 8 bases identical to TRBD2. The V gene's germline CDR1 is MNHEY and CDR2 SMNVEV (reference sequence). Trimming removed 2 bases from V and 0 bases from J; junction bases left unmatched: 1. This CDR3 contains 15 residues. The CDR3 region is CASSLASGSTDTQYF. The CDR3 bases are TGTGCCAGCAGTTTAGCTAGCGGGAGCACAGATACGCAGTATTTT.

J is TRBJ2-5 and V is TRBV7-9; 10 positions agree with TRBD1. J was trimmed by 1 base and V by 0 bases; bases with no gene match: 2. The CDR3 has 16 residues. Germline assignment: CDR1 SEHNR and CDR2 FQNEAQ (reference sequence). Here the CDR3 reads CASSLAWTGGQETQYF. The CDR3 nucleotides read TGTGCCAGCAGCTTAGCATGGACAGGGGGCCAAGAGACCCAGTACTTC.

The chain couples TRBV2 to TRBJ1-5; weak D call: TRBD1 (5 bases). Deletions cut 3 bases from V and 3 bases from J, with 12 bases between. Germline CDR1 SNHLY, CDR2 FYNNEI. CDR3 length equals 15 residues. The CDR3 DNA is TGTGCCAGCAGTGAGGGGCAGTCCTTCAATCAGCCCCAGCATTTT. Translating it yields CASSEGQSFNQPQHF.